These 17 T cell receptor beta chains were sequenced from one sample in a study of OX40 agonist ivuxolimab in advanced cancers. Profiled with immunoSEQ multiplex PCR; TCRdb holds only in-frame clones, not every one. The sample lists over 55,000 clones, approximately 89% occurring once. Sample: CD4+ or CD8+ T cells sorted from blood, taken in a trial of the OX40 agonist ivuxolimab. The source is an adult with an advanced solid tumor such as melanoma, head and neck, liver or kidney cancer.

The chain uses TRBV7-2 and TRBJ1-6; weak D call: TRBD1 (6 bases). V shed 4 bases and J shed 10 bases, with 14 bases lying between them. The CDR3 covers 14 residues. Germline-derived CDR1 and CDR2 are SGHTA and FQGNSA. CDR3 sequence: CASSSQGKGSPLHF. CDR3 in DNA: TGTGCCAGCAGCTCCCAGGGGAAAGGATCACCCCTCCACTTT.

CDR3: CAWSGQATNEKLFF. The CDR3 region has the DNA TGTGCCTGGAGCGGACAGGCAACTAATGAAAAACTGTTTTTT. V is TRBV30 and J is TRBJ1-4; 7 positions match TRBD1. Trimming cost V 3 bases and J 0 bases; bases outside gene matches: 1. The germline V gene has CDR1 GTSNPN and CDR2 SVGIG (reference sequence). The CDR3 has 14 amino acids.

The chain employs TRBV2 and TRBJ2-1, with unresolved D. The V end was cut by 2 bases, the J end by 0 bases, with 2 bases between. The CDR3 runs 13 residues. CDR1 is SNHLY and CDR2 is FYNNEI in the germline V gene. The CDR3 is CASSETSYNEQFF. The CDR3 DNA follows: TGTGCCAGCAGTGAAACCTCCTACAATGAGCAGTTCTTC.

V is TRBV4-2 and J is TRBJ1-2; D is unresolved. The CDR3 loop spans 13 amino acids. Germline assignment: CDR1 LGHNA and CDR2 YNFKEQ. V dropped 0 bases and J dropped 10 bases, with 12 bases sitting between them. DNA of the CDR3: TGTGCCAGCAGCCAAGAGGTTGAACGTCTCTACACCTTC. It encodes CASSQEVERLYTF.

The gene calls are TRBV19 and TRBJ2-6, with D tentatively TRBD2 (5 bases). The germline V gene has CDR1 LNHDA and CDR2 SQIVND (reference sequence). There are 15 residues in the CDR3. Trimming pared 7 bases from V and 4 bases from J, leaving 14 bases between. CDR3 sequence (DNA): TGTGCCAGTATGGGGAGAGCCCCCGGGGCCAACGTCCTGACTTTC. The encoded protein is CASMGRAPGANVLTF. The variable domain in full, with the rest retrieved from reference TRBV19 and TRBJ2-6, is DGGITQSPKYLFRKEGQNVTLSCEQNLNHDAMYWYRQDPGQGLRLIYYSQIVNDFQKGDIAEGYSVSREKKESFPLTVTSAQKNPTAFYLCASMGRAPGANVLTFGAGSRLTVL.

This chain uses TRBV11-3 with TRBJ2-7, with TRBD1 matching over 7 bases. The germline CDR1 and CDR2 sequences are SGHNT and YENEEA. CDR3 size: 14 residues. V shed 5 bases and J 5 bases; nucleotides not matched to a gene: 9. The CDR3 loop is CASSPRTGPHEQYF. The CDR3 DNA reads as TGTGCCAGCAGCCCCCGGACAGGCCCCCACGAGCAGTACTTC.

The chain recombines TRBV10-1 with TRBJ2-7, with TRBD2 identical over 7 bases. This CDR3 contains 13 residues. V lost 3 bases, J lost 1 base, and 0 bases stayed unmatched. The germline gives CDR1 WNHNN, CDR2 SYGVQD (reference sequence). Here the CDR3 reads CASSDGGSYEQYF. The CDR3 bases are TGCGCCAGCAGTGACGGGGGGTCCTACGAGCAGTACTTC.

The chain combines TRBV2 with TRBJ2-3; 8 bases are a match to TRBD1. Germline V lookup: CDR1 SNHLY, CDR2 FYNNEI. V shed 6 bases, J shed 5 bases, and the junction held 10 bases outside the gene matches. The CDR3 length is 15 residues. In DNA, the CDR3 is TGTGCCAGCAGGCCCGGGACAGGTAACTTAGATACGCAGTATTTT. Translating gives CASRPGTGNLDTQYF.

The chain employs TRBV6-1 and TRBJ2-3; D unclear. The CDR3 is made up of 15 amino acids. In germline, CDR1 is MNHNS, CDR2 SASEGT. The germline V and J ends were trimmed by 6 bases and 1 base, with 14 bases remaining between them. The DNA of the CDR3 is TGTGCCAGCAGCCTCATGGCACGGGGCACAGATACGCAGTATTTT. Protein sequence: CASSLMARGTDTQYF.

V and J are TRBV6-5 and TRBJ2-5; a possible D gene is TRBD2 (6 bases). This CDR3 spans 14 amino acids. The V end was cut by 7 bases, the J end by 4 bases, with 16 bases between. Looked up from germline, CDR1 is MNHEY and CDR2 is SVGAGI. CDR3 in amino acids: CASTHGAGIETQYF. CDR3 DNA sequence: TGTGCCAGCACCCACGGGGCGGGGATAGAGACCCAGTACTTC.

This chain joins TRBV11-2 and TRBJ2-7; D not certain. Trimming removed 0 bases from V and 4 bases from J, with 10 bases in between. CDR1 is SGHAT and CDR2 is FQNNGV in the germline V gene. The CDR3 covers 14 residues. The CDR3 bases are TGTGCCAGCAGCTTAGATGCCCTGGCGTACGAGCAGTACTTC. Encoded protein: CASSLDALAYEQYF.

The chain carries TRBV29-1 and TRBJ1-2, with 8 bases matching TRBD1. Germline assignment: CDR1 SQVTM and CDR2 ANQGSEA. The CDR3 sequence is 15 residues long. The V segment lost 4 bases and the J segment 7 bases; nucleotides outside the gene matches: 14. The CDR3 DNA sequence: TGCAGCGTTGCGGGAACGGGACAGGAAATACGTGGCTACACCTTC. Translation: CSVAGTGQEIRGYTF. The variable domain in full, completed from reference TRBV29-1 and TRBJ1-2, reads SAVISQKPSRDICQRGTSLTIQCQVDSQVTMMFWYRQQPGQSLTLIATANQGSEATYESGFVIDKFPISRPNLTFSTLTVSNMSPEDSSIYLCSVAGTGQEIRGYTFGSGTRLTVV.

CDR3 sequence: CASSGRGPNEKLFF. Here the CDR3 DNA reads TGTGCCAGCAGTGGGAGAGGGCCTAATGAAAAACTGTTTTTT. The rearrangement links TRBV2 to TRBJ1-4; unclear D gene. The CDR3 has 14 residues. The germline gives CDR1 SNHLY, CDR2 FYNNEI. Trimming left V 4 bases short and J 3 bases short, with 9 bases between. Full variable domain (remainder filled in from reference TRBV2 and TRBJ1-4): EPEVTQTPSHQVTQMGQEVILRCVPISNHLYFYWYRQILGQKVEFLVSFYNNEISEKSEIFDDQFSVERPDGSNFTLKIRSTKLEDSAMYFCASSGRGPNEKLFFGSGTQLSVL.

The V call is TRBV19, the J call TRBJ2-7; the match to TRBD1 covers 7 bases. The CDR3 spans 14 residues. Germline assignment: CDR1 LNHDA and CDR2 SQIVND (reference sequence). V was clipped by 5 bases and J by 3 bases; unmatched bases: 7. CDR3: CASSLRQGDYEQYF. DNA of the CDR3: TGTGCCAGTAGTCTCCGACAGGGAGACTACGAGCAGTACTTC.

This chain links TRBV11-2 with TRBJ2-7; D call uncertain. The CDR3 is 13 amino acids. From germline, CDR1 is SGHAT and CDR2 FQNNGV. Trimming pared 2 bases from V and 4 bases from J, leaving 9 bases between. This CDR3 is CASSLSAVYEQYF. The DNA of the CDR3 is TGTGCCAGCAGCTTATCCGCAGTTTACGAGCAGTACTTC.

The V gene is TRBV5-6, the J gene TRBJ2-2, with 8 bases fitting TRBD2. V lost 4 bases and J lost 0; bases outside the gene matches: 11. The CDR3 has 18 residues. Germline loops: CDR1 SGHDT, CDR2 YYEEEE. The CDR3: CASSHIRSAGANTGELFF. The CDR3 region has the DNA TGTGCCAGCAGCCACATCCGGTCAGCGGGGGCGAACACCGGGGAGCTGTTTTTT.

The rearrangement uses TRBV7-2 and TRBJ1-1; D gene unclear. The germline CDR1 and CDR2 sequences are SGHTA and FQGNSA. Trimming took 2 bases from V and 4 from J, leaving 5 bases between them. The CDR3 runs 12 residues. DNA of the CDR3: TGTGCCAGCAGCTTAAGGTTCACTGAAGCTTTCTTT. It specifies CASSLRFTEAFF.